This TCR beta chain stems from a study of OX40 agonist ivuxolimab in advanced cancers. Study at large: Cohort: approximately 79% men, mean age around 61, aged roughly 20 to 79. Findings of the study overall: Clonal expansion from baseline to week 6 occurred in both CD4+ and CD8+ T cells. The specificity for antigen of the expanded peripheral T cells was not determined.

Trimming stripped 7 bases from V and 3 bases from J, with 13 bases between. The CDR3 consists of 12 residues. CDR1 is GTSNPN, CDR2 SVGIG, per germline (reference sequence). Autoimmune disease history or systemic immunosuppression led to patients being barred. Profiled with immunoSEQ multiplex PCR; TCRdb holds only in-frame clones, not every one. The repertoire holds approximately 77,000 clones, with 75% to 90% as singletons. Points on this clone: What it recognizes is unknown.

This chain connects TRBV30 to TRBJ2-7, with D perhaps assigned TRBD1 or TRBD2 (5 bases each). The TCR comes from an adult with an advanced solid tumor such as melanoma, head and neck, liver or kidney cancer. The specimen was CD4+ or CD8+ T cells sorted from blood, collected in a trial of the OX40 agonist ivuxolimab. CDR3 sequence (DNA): TGTGCCTTTTCCCGGGGCCTCTACGAGCAGTACTTC. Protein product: CAFSRGLYEQYF.